Listed below are T cell receptor beta chains from one sample, sequenced in a study of T cell responses to AZD1222 COVID-19 vaccine. The protocol was immunoSEQ multiplex PCR, while the TCRdb copy is restricted to in-frame clones and leaves out a portion. This repertoire shows some 120,000 clones, 80% to 90% found once; its top ten account for around a quarter. This specimen consisted of peripheral blood, obtained 28 days after the second AZD1222 dose. The receptors were sampled from an adult who received the AZD1222 COVID-19 vaccine. The CDR3 runs from the conserved cysteine through the conserved F or W. A D gene is named only where the DNA matches it firmly. A row's size may be missing; if present it is once, few, many or a size class.

few	TRBV7-9	TRBJ2-7	NA	CASSLAENEQYF	TGTGCCAGCAGCTTAGCAGAGAACGAGCAGTACTTC
NA	TRBV30	TRBJ1-1	NA	CAWSPSRGEAFF	TGTGCCTGGAGTCCCAGTAGGGGGGAAGCTTTCTTT
NA	TRBV18	TRBJ2-5	TRBD1	CASSLWTGATGETQYF	TGTGCCAGCTCGCTTTGGACAGGGGCAACTGGAGAGACCCAGTACTTC
NA	TRBV7-8	TRBJ2-7	TRBD1	CASSSTGQGFDEQYF	TGTGCCAGCAGCTCGACGGGACAGGGGTTCGACGAGCAGTACTTC
NA	TRBV5-1	TRBJ1-6	TRBD1	CASSFSLPGQDNSPLHF	TGCGCCAGCAGCTTTTCCCTACCGGGACAGGATAATTCACCCCTCCACTTT
NA	TRBV28	TRBJ1-6	NA	CASMSETYNSPLHF	TGTGCCAGCATGTCGGAGACCTATAATTCACCCCTCCACTTT
NA	TRBV4-3	TRBJ1-1	TRBD1	CASSQGTGQGERSRAFF	TGCGCCAGCAGCCAAGGCACCGGACAGGGGGAAAGGAGTCGGGCTTTCTTT
NA	TRBV2	TRBJ1-5	TRBD1	CASSRPTGKNQPQHF	TGTGCCAGCAGCCGCCCGACAGGGAAAAATCAGCCCCAGCATTTT
NA	TRBV6-1	TRBJ2-1	NA	CASSEWAGNEQFF	TGTGCCAGCAGTGAATGGGCCGGCAATGAGCAGTTCTTC
once	TRBV19	TRBJ1-1	TRBD1	CASSMGQVGGNTEAFF	TGTGCCAGTAGTATGGGACAGGTTGGGGGCAACACTGAAGCTTTCTTT
NA	TRBV4-1	TRBJ1-5	TRBD1	CASSSQQGDLQPQHF	TGCGCCAGCAGCTCCCAACAGGGGGACCTCCAGCCCCAGCATTTT
NA	TRBV29-1	TRBJ1-1	NA	CSVVKGSTEAFF	TGCAGCGTTGTAAAGGGGAGCACTGAAGCTTTCTTT
NA	TRBV6-6	TRBJ1-1	NA	CASRDQQGAVAEAFF	TGTGCCAGCAGGGATCAACAGGGTGCAGTCGCTGAAGCTTTCTTT